This is a list of T cell receptor beta chains from one sample in a study of T cell repertoires in cytomegalovirus infection. One entry per CDR3 protein, called by TCRdb with MiXCR from the reads. The sample lists under 350,000 distinct CDR3 sequences, approximately 9.5% occurring once. Sequenced input: PBMCs. These receptors were taken from a human donor in good health (CMV status not recorded). Some clones in this sample may be carry-over from other donors' samples. Both conserved end residues are part of each CDR3. D genes are given only for firm matches. Size is stated for part of the rows, as once, few or many counts, or as a class when the clone is expanded.

TRBJ2-7 | . | TRBV2 | . | CASRQGSYEQYF | TGTGCCAGCAGGCAGGGATCCTACGAGCAGTACTTC
TRBJ2-5 | few | TRBV5-4 | TRBD1 | CASSQTGQGGRETQYF | TGTGCCAGCAGCCAGACTGGACAGGGTGGGCGGGAGACCCAGTACTTC
TRBJ2-1 | few | TRBV25-1 | . | CASSEASNEQFF | TGTGCCAGCAGTGAAGCCTCGAATGAGCAGTTCTTC
TRBJ2-1 | few | TRBV15 | TRBD2 | CATIQKSSVAGGTYNEQFF | TGTGCCACCATCCAAAAAAGTAGCGTAGCGGGGGGCACCTACAATGAGCAGTTCTTC
TRBJ2-3 | . | TRBV20-1 | . | CSARRVGLGSDTQYF | TGCAGTGCTAGGAGAGTGGGACTGGGGTCAGATACGCAGTATTTT
TRBJ2-7 | . | TRBV3-1 | . | CASSLSIVSYEQYF | TGTGCCAGCAGTCTATCGATAGTGAGTTACGAGCAGTACTTC
TRBJ2-3 | few | TRBV28 | . | CASSTRSGGTDTQYF | TGTGCCAGCAGTACCCGGTCGGGGGGCACAGATACGCAGTATTTT
TRBJ1-1 | many | TRBV7-9 | . | CASSLAGTEAFF | TGTGCCAGCAGCTTAGCAGGGACTGAAGCTTTCTTT
TRBJ1-1 | few | TRBV12-3/TRBV12-4 | . | CASSRSRANTEAFF | TGTGCCAGCAGTCGAAGTAGGGCGAACACTGAAGCTTTCTTT
TRBJ2-7 | few | TRBV6-6 | TRBD2 | CASSDGGGRALYEQYF | TGTGCCAGCAGTGATGGGGGCGGGAGGGCCCTCTACGAGCAGTACTTC
TRBJ1-4 | . | TRBV7-9 | . | CASSLGAGYEKLFF | TGTGCCAGCAGCCTAGGCGCAGGGTATGAAAAACTGTTTTTT
TRBJ2-7 | few | TRBV7-2 | TRBD2 | CASSPLIAGGIYEQYF | TGTGCCAGCAGCCCCCTCATAGCGGGAGGGATTTACGAGCAGTACTTC
TRBJ1-1 | . | TRBV7-2 | . | CASSLFPGSTEAFF | TGTGCCAGCAGCTTATTTCCAGGGAGCACTGAAGCTTTCTTT
TRBJ2-3 | . | TRBV6-2/TRBV6-3 | TRBD2 | CASSYGLVSDTQYF | TGTGCCAGCAGTTACGGACTAGTCTCAGATACGCAGTATTTT
TRBJ2-2 | many | TRBV7-9 | TRBD1 | CASSDRRADRVDGELFF | TGTGCCAGCAGCGATCGACGGGCGGACAGGGTCGACGGGGAGCTGTTTTTT
TRBJ1-2 | . | TRBV29-1 | . | CSVTQDGYTF | TGCAGCGTTACACAGGATGGCTACACCTTC
TRBJ2-1 | few | TRBV24-1 | . | CATSLGVNEQFF | TGTGCCACCAGCCTGGGTGTGAATGAGCAGTTCTTC
TRBJ2-3 | . | TRBV7-2 | . | CASRGRVGTDTQYF | TGTGCCAGCCGGGGCCGGGTGGGCACAGATACGCAGTATTTT
TRBJ2-5 | many | TRBV7-2 | . | CASSTRSGHQETQYF | TGTGCCAGCAGCACAAGGTCAGGTCACCAAGAGACCCAGTACTTC
TRBJ1-1 | . | TRBV18 | . | CASSPRGAGTEAFF | TGTGCCAGCTCACCAAGGGGGGCTGGAACTGAAGCTTTCTTT
TRBJ2-7 | many | TRBV7-2 | . | CASSLEEASYEQYF | TGTGCCAGCAGCTTAGAGGAGGCGTCCTACGAGCAGTACTTC
TRBJ1-1 | few | TRBV5-5 | . | CASSPLTNTEAFF | TGTGCCAGCAGCCCGCTAACGAACACTGAAGCTTTCTTT
TRBJ1-2 | many | TRBV7-2 | . | CASSLVGQGYGYTF | TGTGCCAGCAGCTTAGTCGGGCAGGGCTATGGCTACACCTTC
TRBJ1-1 | many | TRBV7-2 | . | CASSLARGGTEAFF | TGTGCCAGCAGCTTAGCGAGGGGGGGTACTGAAGCTTTCTTT
TRBJ2-3 | few | TRBV7-8 | . | CASSHLSSGATDTQYF | TGTGCCAGCAGCCATCTTTCCAGCGGAGCCACAGATACGCAGTATTTT
TRBJ2-1 | few | TRBV5-1 | . | CASSLVSGSYNEQFF | TGCGCCAGCAGCTTGGTTAGCGGAAGTTACAATGAGCAGTTCTTC
TRBJ2-3 | few | TRBV2 | TRBD2 | CASRDPPGGRGRIPDTQYF | TGTGCCAGCAGAGACCCTCCGGGCGGGAGGGGCCGGATTCCAGATACGCAGTATTTT
TRBJ2-1 | . | TRBV23-1 | TRBD2 | CASTSRTSIENEQFF | TGCGCCAGCACCTCCAGGACTAGCATTGAGAATGAGCAGTTCTTC
TRBJ1-3 | many | TRBV7-2 | TRBD1 | CASSSGGSRSGNTIYF | TGTGCCAGCAGCTCAGGGGGCTCCCGGTCTGGAAACACCATATATTTT
TRBJ1-1 | many | TRBV4-3 | TRBD1 | CASSQDRWTGGGGAFF | TGCGCCAGCAGCCAAGATAGGTGGACAGGGGGTGGTGGAGCTTTCTTT
TRBJ2-5 | many | TRBV7-2 | . | CASSAGEGAQYF | TGTGCCAGCAGCGCGGGTGAAGGGGCCCAGTACTTC
TRBJ2-7 | many | TRBV6-2/TRBV6-3 | TRBD1 | CASSSPTGLDEQYF | TGTGCCAGCAGTTCACCGACAGGGCTCGACGAGCAGTACTTC
TRBJ2-7 | many | TRBV7-6 | . | CASSLAGGYYEQYF | TGTGCCAGCAGCTTAGCGGGGGGATACTACGAGCAGTACTTC
TRBJ1-5 | many | TRBV20-1 | TRBD1 | CSARGGTENQPQHF | TGCAGTGCTAGAGGCGGGACAGAGAATCAGCCCCAGCATTTT
TRBJ2-2 | . | TRBV7-3 | TRBD2 | CASSSGGSTGELFF | TGTGCCAGCAGCTCCGGGGGGAGCACCGGGGAGCTGTTTTTT
TRBJ2-7 | many | TRBV12-3/TRBV12-4 | TRBD1 | CASSTGQVLAQYEQYF | TGTGCCAGCAGCACAGGACAGGTCCTCGCCCAATACGAGCAGTACTTC
TRBJ2-5 | many | TRBV6-6 | TRBD2 | CASIPSGGTQETQYF | TGTGCCAGCATCCCTAGCGGGGGGACTCAAGAGACCCAGTACTTC
TRBJ2-7 | few | TRBV20-1 | . | CSASTGGSSYEQYF | TGCAGTGCTAGTACCGGGGGAAGCTCCTACGAGCAGTACTTC
TRBJ2-1 | . | TRBV23-1 | . | CASSPGEPNNEQFF | TGCGCCAGCAGTCCGGGAGAACCGAACAATGAGCAGTTCTTC
TRBJ2-7 | few | TRBV6-1 | . | CASRKRNPTSYEQYF | TGTGCCAGCAGAAAGAGAAACCCCACCAGCTACGAGCAGTACTTC
TRBJ2-7 | . | TRBV20-1 | TRBD2 | CSARDRTSTYEQYF | TGCAGTGCTAGAGATAGGACTAGCACCTACGAGCAGTACTTC